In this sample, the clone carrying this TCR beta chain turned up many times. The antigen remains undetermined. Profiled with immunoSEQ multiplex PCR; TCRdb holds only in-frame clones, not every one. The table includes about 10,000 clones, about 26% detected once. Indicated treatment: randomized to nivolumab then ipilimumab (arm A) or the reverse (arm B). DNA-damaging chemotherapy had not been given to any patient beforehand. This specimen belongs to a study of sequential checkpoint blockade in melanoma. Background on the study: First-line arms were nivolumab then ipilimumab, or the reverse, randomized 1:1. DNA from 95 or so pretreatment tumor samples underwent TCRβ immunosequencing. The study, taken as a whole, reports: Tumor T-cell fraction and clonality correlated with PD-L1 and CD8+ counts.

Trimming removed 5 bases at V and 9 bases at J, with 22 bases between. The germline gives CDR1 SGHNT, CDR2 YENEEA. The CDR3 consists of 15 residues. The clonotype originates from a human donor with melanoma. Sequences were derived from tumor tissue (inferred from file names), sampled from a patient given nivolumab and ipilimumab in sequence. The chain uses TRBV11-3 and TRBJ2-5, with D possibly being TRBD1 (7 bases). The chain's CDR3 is CASSMRGDSPRAQYF. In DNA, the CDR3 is TGTGCCAGCAGCATGAGGGGGGACAGCCCTCGGGCCCAGTACTTC.